These 15 T cell receptor beta chains were sequenced from one sample in a study of OX40 agonist ivuxolimab in advanced cancers. Data came from immunoSEQ multiplex PCR; TCRdb stores just in-frame clones and leaves some out. The sample records 49,000 or so clones, around 85% being singletons. The sample here was CD4+ or CD8+ T cells sorted from blood, taken in a trial of the OX40 agonist ivuxolimab. These TCRs come from an adult with an advanced solid tumor such as melanoma, head and neck, liver or kidney cancer.

This sequence joins TRBV19 and TRBJ2-5; possible D gene TRBD2, 5 bases. The germline V gene encodes CDR1 LNHDA and CDR2 SQIVND (reference sequence). The length of the CDR3 is 14 residues. Trimming left V 3 bases short and J 6 bases short, with 14 bases between. Here the CDR3 reads CASSMDSIGKTQYF. CDR3 coding DNA: TGTGCCAGTAGTATGGACTCCATCGGGAAGACCCAGTACTTC.

The chain joins TRBV10-2 to TRBJ2-7; the D is unclear. The CDR3 contains 13 residues. Per germline, CDR1 WSHSY and CDR2 SAAADI. V gave up 8 bases and J gave up 3 bases, with 14 bases separating them. The CDR3 region is CASSPGLIYEQYF. DNA for the CDR3: TGCGCCAGCTCCCCGGGCCTAATCTACGAGCAGTACTTC.

This sequence joins TRBV30 and TRBJ2-5, with 7 nucleotides matching TRBD1. The CDR3 spans 14 residues. V lost 3 bases and J lost 5; bases outside the gene matches: 9. Germline values: CDR1 GTSNPN, CDR2 SVGIG (reference sequence). The DNA for the CDR3 is TGTGCCTGGAGCGCAGGGGGTACTTGGGAGACCCAGTACTTC. Amino acid sequence: CAWSAGGTWETQYF.

This sequence joins TRBV4-1 and TRBJ1-1, with 8 bases that match TRBD1. The germline CDR1 and CDR2 sequences are MGHRA and YSYEKL. The V segment lost 0 bases and the J segment 6 bases; nucleotides outside the gene matches: 9. The CDR3 extends over 16 amino acids. CDR3 sequence reads: CASSQDGSGGISEAFF. DNA for the CDR3: TGCGCCAGCAGCCAAGATGGTTCAGGGGGCATTTCTGAAGCTTTCTTT.

The chain links TRBV2 to TRBJ2-3, with D perhaps TRBD1 or TRBD2 (7 bases each). V lost 4 bases and J 2 bases, leaving 13 bases between the germline ends. Per germline, CDR1 SNHLY and CDR2 FYNNEI. This CDR3 region has 15 residues. Here the CDR3 reads CASSAQGGATDTQYF. The CDR3 DNA is TGTGCCAGCAGTGCCCAGGGGGGGGCCACAGATACGCAGTATTTT.

V is TRBV5-1 and J is TRBJ2-3; D possibly corresponds to TRBD1 (6 bases). V lost 6 bases and J lost 2, with 13 bases in between. The CDR3 spans 14 residues. Germline V gene data show CDR1 as SGHRS and CDR2 as YFSETQ. Here the CDR3 reads CASTHRTDTDTQYF. CDR3 sequence (DNA): TGCGCCAGCACCCACCGGACAGACACAGATACGCAGTATTTT.

V and J are TRBV6-5 and TRBJ2-5, with 15 bases aligning to TRBD2. Germline V gives CDR1 MNHEY, CDR2 SVGAGI. V gave up 8 bases and J gave up 11 bases; unmatched junction bases: 12. The CDR3 consists of 15 residues. For the CDR3, the DNA is TGTGCCAGCGGCCCTGGGACTAGCGGGAGGAGTGGGCAGTACTTC. Translated, it gives CASGPGTSGRSGQYF.

The chain links TRBV28 to TRBJ1-5; D call uncertain. This CDR3 contains 15 residues. Between the trimmed V and J ends, which lost 2 bases and 0 bases, there was a span of 8 bases. The germline V gene encodes CDR1 MDHEN and CDR2 SYDVKM. CDR3 coding DNA: TGTGCCAGCAGTTTAGGGGTTTATAGCAATCAGCCCCAGCATTTT. Translation: CASSLGVYSNQPQHF.

This chain uses TRBV18 with TRBJ2-6, with 7 bases identical to TRBD1. CDR3 length: 19 residues. The V and J ends lost 3 bases and 0 bases, in that order; junction bases with no gene match: 11. CDR1 and CDR2 from the germline V gene are KGHSH and LQKENI. The CDR3 DNA follows: TGTGCCAGCTCACCGAAGCCCGGACAGGATCTCTCTGGGGCCAACGTCCTGACTTTC. Translation: CASSPKPGQDLSGANVLTF.

The genes are TRBV21-1 and TRBJ1-5; the D call in the table, TRBD1, was not verified against the DNA. TRBV21-1 counts as a pseudogene. The CDR3 is 13 amino acids. As DNA, the CDR3 is TGTTTGACAGGGATAAGAGGCAATCAGCCCCAGCATTTT. This codes for CLTGIRGNQPQHF.

The V and J genes are TRBV4-2 and TRBJ2-3, with TRBD1 as a possible D gene (6 bases). The CDR3 runs to 18 residues. Germline CDR1 is LGHNA and CDR2 is YNFKEQ. Trimming pared 0 bases from V and 3 bases from J, leaving 19 bases between. The CDR3 DNA sequence: TGTGCCAGCAGCCAAGATGGGGTATCAGGGGCCACGACAGATACGCAGTATTTT. Its protein product is CASSQDGVSGATTDTQYF.

In its sample, this clone ranks as medium-sized (0.01 to 0.1%). The sample has other DNA sequences that encode this CDR3 too. V is TRBV6-5 and J is TRBJ2-5; the D gene could be TRBD1 or TRBD2 (5 bases each). Germline CDR1 and CDR2: MNHEY and SVGAGI. The CDR3 covers 14 residues. Trimming removed 6 bases from V and 5 bases from J, with 16 bases in between. The CDR3 DNA reads TGTGCCAGCAGCCCCGGTGTGGGACGGGAGACCCAGTACTTC. Amino acids: CASSPGVGRETQYF.

The chain couples TRBV27 to TRBJ2-7, with 7 positions matching TRBD2. V shed 5 bases and J 2 bases; nucleotides not matched to a gene: 6. Germline V gene sequence: CDR1 MNHEY, CDR2 SMNVEV (reference sequence). CDR3 length: 14 amino acids. Here the CDR3 reads CASSLSGATYEQYF. The CDR3 coding sequence is TGTGCCAGCAGTCTAAGCGGGGCAACCTACGAGCAGTACTTC.

The chain couples TRBV2 to TRBJ1-4; weak D call: TRBD1 (5 bases). V gave up 7 bases and J gave up 10 bases, with 16 bases separating them. There are 13 residues in the CDR3. The V gene's germline CDR1 is SNHLY and CDR2 FYNNEI. CDR3 sequence reads: CASKVSGQGKLFF. CDR3 DNA: TGTGCCAGCAAGGTGTCAGGGCAAGGAAAACTGTTTTTT.

This clone was observed once. The J gene is TRBJ2-1, the V gene TRBV4-1; a possible D gene is TRBD1 (6 bases). Germline lookup yields CDR1 MGHRA and CDR2 YSYEKL. CDR3 length: 16 residues. Trimming left V 1 base short and J 4 bases short, with 14 bases between. The CDR3 region is CASSQAGTPSYNEQFF. DNA of the CDR3: TGCGCCAGCAGCCAAGCCGGGACACCGTCTTACAATGAGCAGTTCTTC.